This T cell receptor (beta chain) is from a study of T cell responses to AZD1222 COVID-19 vaccine. Measured with immunoSEQ multiplex PCR; TCRdb has only the in-frame clones, and not every one. The table shows under 20,000 clones, with over 60% occurring only once. Per germline, CDR1 GTSNPN and CDR2 SVGIG (reference sequence). The V end lost 2 bases, the J end lost 8 bases, and 25 bases lay between the germline ends. There are 17 residues in the CDR3. Sequencing was performed on peripheral blood, taken 28 days after the second AZD1222 dose. The sequence derives from an adult who received the AZD1222 COVID-19 vaccine. The gene calls are TRBV30 and TRBJ2-1, with a possible D match to TRBD2 (7 bases). The CDR3 here is CAWSRGATRYPGDEQFF. CDR3 nucleotides: TGTGCCTGGAGTCGGGGGGCTACTAGGTATCCTGGGGATGAGCAGTTCTTC.